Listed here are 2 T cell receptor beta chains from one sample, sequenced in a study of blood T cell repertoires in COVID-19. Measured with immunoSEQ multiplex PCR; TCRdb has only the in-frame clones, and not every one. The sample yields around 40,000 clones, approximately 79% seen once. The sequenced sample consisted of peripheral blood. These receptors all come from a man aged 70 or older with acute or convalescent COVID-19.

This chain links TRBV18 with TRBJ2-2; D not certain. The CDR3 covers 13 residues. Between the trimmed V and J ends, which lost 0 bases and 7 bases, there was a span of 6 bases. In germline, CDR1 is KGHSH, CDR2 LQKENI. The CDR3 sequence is CASSPPPGGELFF. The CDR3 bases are TGTGCCAGCTCACCACCCCCGGGCGGGGAGCTGTTTTTT.

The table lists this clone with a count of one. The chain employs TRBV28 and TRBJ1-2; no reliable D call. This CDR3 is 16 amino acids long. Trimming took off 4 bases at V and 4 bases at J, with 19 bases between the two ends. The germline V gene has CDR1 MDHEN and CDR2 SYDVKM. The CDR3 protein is CASSSPASRSSYGYTF. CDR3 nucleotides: TGTGCCAGCAGTTCCCCTGCTTCCAGGTCAAGCTATGGCTACACCTTC.